A selection of T cell receptor beta chains follows, all from one sample in a study of blood T cell repertoires in COVID-19. Assay used: immunoSEQ multiplex PCR; TCRdb lists only in-frame clones, some missing. This table holds 300,000 to 350,000 clones, under 90% found once. Sequencing used PBMCs or T cells enriched from blood (not recorded which). These receptors all stem from a woman aged 25 to 39 who had recovered from COVID-19. Each CDR3 is given with its conserved first and last residue. The D gene is left open where the match is weak. The size field is filled for only some rows; it gives once, few, many or a size class.

j_call v_call clone_size d_call cdr3_nt cdr3_aa
TRBJ2-7 TRBV14 many - TGTGCCAGCAGCCAGTCCTCGGTGGTGCAGTACTTC CASSQSSVVQYF
TRBJ1-5 TRBV4-2 once - TGTGCCAGCAGCCAAGAGGGGAGGGAGGGTCAGCCCCAGCATTTT CASSQEGREGQPQHF
TRBJ1-4 TRBV10-1 - TRBD1 TGCGCCAGCAGTGGGAAACAGGGGGCCCTTAATGAAAAACTGTTTTTT CASSGKQGALNEKLFF
TRBJ2-7 TRBV6-2/TRBV6-3 - TRBD2 TGTGCCAGCAGTTACCGGGCCGGGACTAGCGGGTACGAGCAGTACTTC CASSYRAGTSGYEQYF
TRBJ2-2 TRBV18 - TRBD2 TGTGCCAGCTCACCCAGACCCGGACTAGCGGGAGAGTCCGGGGAGCTGTTTTTT CASSPRPGLAGESGELFF
TRBJ2-5 TRBV29-1 - - TGCAGCGCCATGCAGGGTAGCGAGACCCAGTACTTC CSAMQGSETQYF
TRBJ1-5 TRBV19 few - TGTGCCAGTACTACAGGGCGATGGAGCCAGCCCCAGCATTTT CASTTGRWSQPQHF
TRBJ2-7 TRBV19 - TRBD1 TGTGCCAGTAGTGGACAGGGGCACTACGAGCAGTACTTC CASSGQGHYEQYF
TRBJ1-5 TRBV12-3/TRBV12-4 few - TGTGCCAGCAGTCTCCTAAATCAGCCCCAGCATTTT CASSLLNQPQHF
TRBJ2-1 TRBV4-1 - TRBD2 TGCGCCAGCAGCCGCTCGGGGGGGGACCACAATGAGCAGTTCTTC CASSRSGGDHNEQFF
TRBJ2-1 TRBV3-1/TRBV3-2 - - TGTGCCAGCAGCCAAATGAGGGAGAGGAATGAGCAGTTCTTC CASSQMRERNEQFF
TRBJ2-2 TRBV3-1/TRBV3-2 - TRBD2 TGTGCCAGCAGCCAAGGTGGACTAGCGGGAGGGCCCGGGGAGCTGTTTTTT CASSQGGLAGGPGELFF
TRBJ1-5 TRBV18 - TRBD1 TGTGCCAGCACGACAGGGGTCAATCAGCCCCAGCATTTT CASTTGVNQPQHF
TRBJ1-5 TRBV19 - TRBD1 TGTGCCACCTGTCGGGGACAGGGCGGTCAGCCCCAGCATTTT CATCRGQGGQPQHF
TRBJ1-4 TRBV4-1 - - TGCGCCAGCAGCCACGAAGAGAAAAAACTGTTTTTT CASSHEEKKLFF
TRBJ1-5 TRBV5-5 once - TGTGCCAGCACCTCTGGAGCCTGGGGCAATCAGCCCCAGCATTTT CASTSGAWGNQPQHF
TRBJ2-2 TRBV28 - TRBD2 TGTGCCAGCAGTGTTAGCGGGAGCCCCGGGGAGCTGTTTTTT CASSVSGSPGELFF
TRBJ2-2 TRBV7-6 - TRBD2 TGTGCCAGCAGTATTCCAGCGGGAGCGGGCACCGGGGAGCTGTTTTTT CASSIPAGAGTGELFF
TRBJ1-3 TRBV28 - - TGTGCCAGCAGTTTTCAGGCAGGAAACACCATATATTTT CASSFQAGNTIYF
TRBJ2-3 TRBV10-3 - TRBD2 TGTGCCATCAGCCCTTACGCGGGAATTCTAGCGGGAGGCACAGATACGCAGTATTTT CAISPYAGILAGGTDTQYF
TRBJ1-5 TRBV10-1 - TRBD1 TGCGCCAGCAGTGAGTTTGGGCAGGGGGCATTGCAGCCCCAGCATTTT CASSEFGQGALQPQHF
TRBJ2-1 TRBV5-6 - - TGTGCCAGCAGCTTGGGAGACTACAATGAGCAGTTCTTC CASSLGDYNEQFF
TRBJ2-7 TRBV25-1 - - TGTGCCAGCAGTGAATTGGGAGGTGAGCAGTACTTC CASSELGGEQYF
TRBJ2-1 TRBV11-1 - - TGTGCCAGCAGCGCAGGGGATTCGTTGGCGGGGCAGTTCTTC CASSAGDSLAGQFF
TRBJ1-5 TRBV6-2/TRBV6-3 - TRBD1 TGTGCCAGCAGTTATTATGACAGGGGCCATCAGCCCCAGCATTTT CASSYYDRGHQPQHF
TRBJ2-7 TRBV5-4 - - TGTGCCAGCAGCCCCGTAAGTAGCGCTGCCTACGAGCAGTACTTC CASSPVSSAAYEQYF
TRBJ2-7 TRBV5-6 once - TGTGCCAGCAGCTGGGGTCAGGGGCAGGTCTACGAGCAGTACTTC CASSWGQGQVYEQYF
TRBJ2-1 TRBV27 - - TGTGCCAGCAGTTTCGGGAATGAGCAGTTCTTC CASSFGNEQFF
TRBJ1-1 TRBV5-1 - TRBD1 TGCGCCAGCAGCTCCGCTCTCATAGACTCCAGGACAGGGGCTGAAGCTTTCTTT CASSSALIDSRTGAEAFF
TRBJ2-2 TRBV11-3 - TRBD1 TGTGCCAGCAGCTCCCGGGACAGGGGAGAGACCGGGGAGCTGTTTTTT CASSSRDRGETGELFF
TRBJ1-2 TRBV5-1 few - TGCGCCAGCAGCCTGCTCAAGGGAGATGGCTACACCTTC CASSLLKGDGYTF
TRBJ2-7 TRBV5-4 once - TGTGCCAGCAGCCCCCGGGGGTCCTCCTACGAGCAGTACTTC CASSPRGSSYEQYF
TRBJ1-2 TRBV28 once TRBD1 TGTGCCAGCAGTTTACTCTCCCGGGACAGGTCCTATGGCTACACCTTC CASSLLSRDRSYGYTF
TRBJ2-7 TRBV5-1 - - TGCGCCAGCAGCTCAGAACGAGCAGGGGACGAGCAGTACTTC CASSSERAGDEQYF
TRBJ2-5 TRBV18 - - TGTGCCAGCTCACCACCCGGGGGTTGGGAGACCCAGTACTTC CASSPPGGWETQYF
TRBJ2-7 TRBV6-2/TRBV6-3 few TRBD1 TGTGCCAGCAGTATCGGGACAGGGGAATCCCACGAGCAGTACTTC CASSIGTGESHEQYF
TRBJ1-3 TRBV18 - - TGTGCCAGCTCACCCACGGCAGGGAATGGAAACACCATATATTTT CASSPTAGNGNTIYF
TRBJ2-3 TRBV5-1 - - TGCGCCAGCAGCTTGGTTACTCCCACAGATACGCAGTATTTT CASSLVTPTDTQYF
TRBJ2-1 TRBV11-2 - TRBD2 TGTGCCAGCAGCTTCCGCGGACTAGTTGAGCAGTTCTTC CASSFRGLVEQFF
TRBJ2-7 TRBV5-1 once - TGCGCCAGCAGCCCGGGGGTATTAACCATAGTCCACGAGCAGTACTTC CASSPGVLTIVHEQYF
TRBJ1-3 TRBV29-1 - - TGCAGCGCCGACATCGGAAACACCATATATTTT CSADIGNTIYF
TRBJ1-4 TRBV27 - TRBD1 TGTGCCAGCAGTTCAATCAGGACAGGGGGCTGGGAAAAACTGTTTTTT CASSSIRTGGWEKLFF
TRBJ2-2 TRBV5-1 - - TGCGCCAGCAGCGGATTGGAGGCCGGGGAGCTGTTTTTT CASSGLEAGELFF
TRBJ2-7 TRBV28 - TRBD1 TGTGCCAGTTTATTATCAGGGGGCGGCTCCTACGAGCAGTACTTC CASLLSGGGSYEQYF
TRBJ1-5 TRBV27 - - TGTGCCAGCAGTTTACTGCGAGGGGGTGGCAATCAGCCCCAGCATTTT CASSLLRGGGNQPQHF
TRBJ1-4 TRBV10-3 - - TGTGCCATCAGTGAGTCTGGGGTCCCGAAAAAGGACACCGATGAAAAACTGTTTTTT CAISESGVPKKDTDEKLFF
TRBJ2-7 TRBV7-2 - TRBD1 TGTGCCAGCTCCGTGGGACAGGGTATATTTTACGAGCAGTACTTC CASSVGQGIFYEQYF
TRBJ2-1 TRBV10-3 - TRBD2 TGTGCCATCAGTGGCCTCAAAGGACTAGCGGGAGGGAATGAGCAGTTCTTC CAISGLKGLAGGNEQFF
TRBJ2-5 TRBV4-3 - TRBD2 TGCGCCAGCAGCCAGAGGCCGGCGGCTAGCGGGAAGGGGAGAGAGACCCAGTACTTC CASSQRPAASGKGRETQYF
TRBJ1-3 TRBV19 - - TGTGCCACCCGGCGGCAGGGAGGATCTGGAAACACCATATATTTT CATRRQGGSGNTIYF
TRBJ2-2 TRBV7-2 - - TGTGCCAGCAGCCGCGGACAGACGAACACCGGGGAGCTGTTTTTT CASSRGQTNTGELFF
TRBJ2-3 TRBV6-2/TRBV6-3 - - TGTGCCAGCAGTTACTCGACTAGCACAGATACGCAGTATTTT CASSYSTSTDTQYF
TRBJ1-5 TRBV6-5 - - TGTGCCAGCAGTTACACCCTAGGGGGGGTCAATCAGCCCCAGCATTTT CASSYTLGGVNQPQHF